One and the same sample provided the 12 T cell receptor beta chains below, sequenced in a study of blood T cell repertoires in COVID-19. Profiling relied on immunoSEQ multiplex PCR, and the TCRdb table lists in-frame clones only, not all of them. The sample yields fewer than 200,000 clones, 88% seen once. The sequencing input was peripheral blood. All receptors derive from a man between 60 and 75 years old with acute or convalescent COVID-19.

The genes are TRBV13 and TRBJ2-2; 7 bases map to TRBD2. Germline V gene sequence: CDR1 PRHDT, CDR2 FYEKMQ (reference sequence). This CDR3 contains 16 residues. The V segment lost 1 base and the J segment 3 bases; nucleotides outside the gene matches: 5. CDR3 amino acids: CASSLVGAGYTGELFF. The CDR3 coding sequence is TGTGCCAGCAGCTTAGTTGGAGCGGGGTACACCGGGGAGCTGTTTTTT.

This sequence joins TRBV9 and TRBJ2-3; 8 bases line up with TRBD1. Germline-derived CDR1 and CDR2 are SGDLS and YYNGEE. This CDR3 region has 12 residues. V lost 4 bases, J lost 10 bases, and 5 bases stayed unmatched. The CDR3 protein is CASSLQTGAQYF. The CDR3 coding sequence is TGTGCCAGCAGCCTACAGACAGGGGCGCAGTATTTT.

The chain carries TRBV27 and TRBJ2-2; possible D gene TRBD1, 5 bases. The CDR3 has 17 residues. The germline V gene has CDR1 MNHEY and CDR2 SMNVEV (reference sequence). V lost 2 bases and J 3 bases, leaving 16 bases between the germline ends. Here the CDR3 DNA reads TGTGCCAGCAGTTTAGAAGGGGCCCGATCGTACACCGGGGAGCTGTTTTTT. Translated: CASSLEGARSYTGELFF.

V is TRBV7-9 and J is TRBJ1-2, with D possibly being TRBD1 (6 bases). The germline V gene encodes CDR1 SEHNR and CDR2 FQNEAQ (reference sequence). V was pared by 5 bases and J by 6 bases, with 16 bases between. This CDR3 spans 14 amino acids. Here the CDR3 reads CASSVTQGSHGYTF. The DNA of the CDR3 is TGTGCCAGCAGCGTCACACAGGGTAGCCATGGCTACACCTTC.

This clone was seen once. The rearrangement uses TRBV7-9 and TRBJ1-1; D is ambiguous. Trimming took off 2 bases at V and 10 bases at J, with 14 bases between the two ends. CDR1 is SEHNR and CDR2 is FQNEAQ in the germline V gene (reference sequence). The CDR3 is made up of 13 amino acids. CDR3 DNA: TGTGCCAGCAGCTTATTCGGACTAAACGCAGCTTTCTTT. As protein: CASSLFGLNAAFF.

This chain connects TRBV7-9 to TRBJ2-6, with D perhaps matching TRBD1 (6 bases). The V end was cut by 5 bases, the J end by 4 bases, with 9 bases between. Germline loops: CDR1 SEHNR, CDR2 FQNEAQ (reference sequence). The CDR3 consists of 14 residues. The CDR3 sequence: CASSPGGGANVLTF. The CDR3 region has the DNA TGTGCCAGCAGCCCTGGGGGCGGGGCCAACGTCCTGACTTTC.

The J gene is TRBJ1-3, the V gene TRBV19, with 9 bases that match TRBD1. Germline V gene data show CDR1 as LNHDA and CDR2 as SQIVND (reference sequence). Germline trimming cut 6 bases from V and 0 bases from J; bases unmatched to any gene: 3. CDR3 length: 15 residues. The CDR3, as DNA: TGTGCCAGTAGGGGACAGGGACTCTCTGGAAACACCATATATTTT. Residues: CASRGQGLSGNTIYF.

This chain connects TRBV7-9 to TRBJ2-1, with 10 bases aligning to TRBD2. The V gene end was trimmed by 1 base and the J gene end by 1 base; junction bases not matched to a gene: 7. CDR1 is SEHNR and CDR2 is FQNEAQ in the germline V gene (reference sequence). The CDR3 loop spans 18 amino acids. The CDR3 protein is CASSLVASGRISYNEQFF. Written as DNA, the CDR3 is TGTGCCAGCAGCTTAGTAGCTAGCGGGAGAATATCCTACAATGAGCAGTTCTTC.

V and J are TRBV19 and TRBJ1-1; TRBD1 matches 11 bases. The CDR3 is 14 residues long. The V and J ends lost 5 bases and 5 bases, in that order; junction bases with no gene match: 4. From germline, CDR1 is LNHDA and CDR2 SQIVND (reference sequence). The CDR3 nucleotides are TGTGCCAGTAGTCTGGACAGGGGGCGGACTGAAGCTTTCTTT. This gives the protein CASSLDRGRTEAFF. Together with reference TRBV19 and TRBJ1-1, the CDR3 gives the full variable domain: DGGITQSPKYLFRKEGQNVTLSCEQNLNHDAMYWYRQDPGQGLRLIYYSQIVNDFQKGDIAEGYSVSREKKESFPLTVTSAQKNPTAFYLCASSLDRGRTEAFFGQGTRLTVV.

The chain links TRBV19 to TRBJ1-5, with D maybe TRBD1 (6 bases). Per the germline V gene, CDR1 is LNHDA and CDR2 is SQIVND (reference sequence). Trimming left V 5 bases short and J 5 bases short, with 10 bases between. The CDR3 loop spans 13 amino acids. This CDR3 is CASSYRVYQPQHF. The CDR3 coding sequence is TGTGCCAGTAGTTACAGGGTTTATCAGCCCCAGCATTTT.

This chain links TRBV18 with TRBJ1-5, with 7 positions matching TRBD1. Trimming took 3 bases from V and 4 from J; bases not matched to a gene: 0. CDR3 size: 13 residues. The germline V gene encodes CDR1 KGHSH and CDR2 LQKENI. The CDR3 is CASSPTGNQPQHF. The CDR3 bases are TGTGCCAGCTCACCGACAGGGAATCAGCCCCAGCATTTT.

The chain uses TRBV19 and TRBJ2-2; 7 positions agree with TRBD2. V gave up 8 bases and J gave up 5 bases; unmatched junction bases: 8. The CDR3 extends over 14 amino acids. Germline lookup yields CDR1 LNHDA and CDR2 SQIVND (reference sequence). The CDR3 DNA reads as TGTGCCAGTTCGCGGCTAGCGGCGACCGGGGAGCTGTTTTTT. This translates into CASSRLAATGELFF. The variable domain in full, completed from reference TRBV19 and TRBJ2-2, reads DGGITQSPKYLFRKEGQNVTLSCEQNLNHDAMYWYRQDPGQGLRLIYYSQIVNDFQKGDIAEGYSVSREKKESFPLTVTSAQKNPTAFYLCASSRLAATGELFFGEGSRLTVL.